This paragraph reports one T cell receptor beta chain. The antigen remains unidentified. These data are taken from a study of graft-versus-host responses after intestinal transplantation. Germline V gives CDR1 LGHNA, CDR2 YNFKEQ. The CDR3 is 15 residues long. With V trimmed by 3 bases and J by 0 bases, 1 base remained unmatched. Profiling relied on immunoSEQ multiplex PCR, and the TCRdb table lists in-frame clones only, not all of them. The profile shows more than 90,000 clones, just over 90% of them singletons. This chain links TRBV4-2 with TRBJ2-3; 9 nucleotides align to TRBD2. This TCR came from a human donor who was the organ donor for an intestinal transplant. The material sequenced was unstimulated CD4+ T cells sorted from spleen or lymph node cells, taken before transplant. The CDR3 DNA follows: TGTGCCAGCAGCCATACTAGCGGGAGCACAGATACGCAGTATTTT. The encoded protein is CASSHTSGSTDTQYF.